This T cell receptor (beta chain) comes out of a study of T cell changes during pregnancy in multiple sclerosis. Germline CDR1 reads SQVTM; CDR2 reads ANQGSEA. This CDR3 is built from 14 residues. With 2 bases clipped from V and 3 bases from J, the junction kept 6 bases outside the gene matches. Generated by immunoSEQ multiplex PCR, the TCRdb table keeps only in-frame clones and is missing some. This repertoire shows tens of thousands of clones, roughly 89% found once; its top ten account for 8%. The specimen was CD8+ T cells from peripheral blood mononuclear cells, collected in the first trimester of pregnancy. The rearrangement uses TRBV29-1 and TRBJ1-2; TRBD1 agrees at 7 bases. This clonotype was sampled from a female donor in good health, enrolled as a control in a pregnancy study. The CDR3 loop is CSVETPGQYYGYTF. CDR3 bases: TGCAGCGTTGAAACCCCGGGACAGTACTATGGCTACACCTTC.